These 9 T cell receptor beta chains were all obtained from the same sample, sequenced in a study of blood T cells in healthy people across ages. Alongside a J-beta primer mix, a sample-barcoded 5' primer served in a second PCR lasting roughly 7 to 12 cycles. TCRdb re-called the 5' RACE reads through MiXCR, storing one row per CDR3 protein. The profile shows roughly 730,000 distinct CDR3 sequences, roughly 56% of them singletons. The sample was blood. These receptors were collected from a man aged 35 to 55 in good health.

This clonotype was counted between two and nine times. The chain uses TRBV4-3 and TRBJ2-1, with D unresolved. With 1 base removed from V and 3 bases from J, the gap between germline ends came to 10 bases. Germline V CDR1 and CDR2: LGHNA, YSLEER. CDR3 length equals 15 residues. Written as DNA, the CDR3 is TGCGCCAGCAGCCAAGTCCAGAGACTCTACAATGAGCAGTTCTTC. Protein product: CASSQVQRLYNEQFF.

This clonotype is a singleton in its sample. The J gene is TRBJ1-1, the V gene TRBV6-6, with D perhaps matching TRBD1 (5 bases). V dropped 5 bases and J dropped 3 bases, with 7 bases sitting between them. This CDR3 contains 12 residues. Germline loops: CDR1 MNHNY, CDR2 SVGAGI (reference sequence). In nucleotides, the CDR3 is TGTGCCAGCAGTACCAGGGACACTGAAGCTTTCTTT. Translation gives CASSTRDTEAFF.

This clonotype was detected only a few times. The J gene is TRBJ1-4, the V gene TRBV7-9; 8 bases agree with TRBD1. Germline CDR1 and CDR2: SEHNR and FQNEAQ (reference sequence). V lost 5 bases to trimming and J lost 8 bases; unmatched junction nucleotides: 16. The CDR3 runs to 17 residues. The CDR3 sequence is CASSHPTETGEPEKLFF. CDR3 bases: TGTGCCAGCAGCCACCCGACGGAGACAGGGGAGCCCGAAAAACTGTTTTTT.

V is TRBV5-4 and J is TRBJ2-1, with D maybe TRBD1 (6 bases). Trimming cost V 2 bases and J 4 bases, with 13 bases left between them. CDR3 length equals 15 residues. Germline CDR1 and CDR2: SGHNT and YYREEE (reference sequence). The CDR3 reads CASSLIAGTYNEQFF. The CDR3 nucleotides are TGTGCCAGCAGCTTAATAGCAGGGACATACAATGAGCAGTTCTTC.

This clonotype was counted a single time. The V call is TRBV20-1, the J call TRBJ1-2; D gene uncertain. The CDR3 sequence is 13 residues long. V was clipped by 4 bases and J by 4 bases, with 13 bases between them. The germline gives CDR1 DFQATT, CDR2 SNEGSKA (reference sequence). The CDR3: CSANSVFGYGYTF. In nucleotides, the CDR3 is TGCAGTGCTAACAGCGTCTTCGGCTATGGCTACACCTTC.

This sequence joins TRBV28 and TRBJ1-2; 8 bases are shared with TRBD1. Germline V CDR1 and CDR2: MDHEN, SYDVKM. The V segment lost 1 base and the J segment 7 bases; nucleotides outside the gene matches: 11. This CDR3 spans 16 amino acids. The CDR3 DNA reads TGTGCCAGCAGTTTATTCCAGCGCGGGACAGGCCCTGGCTACACCTTC. Translation: CASSLFQRGTGPGYTF.

On this clonotype: A clone one base away is much larger, so this may be a read error. The chain employs TRBV27 and TRBJ2-6, with no clear D. The CDR3 totals 13 residues. Germline V gene lookup returns CDR1 MNHEY and CDR2 SMNVEV (reference sequence). Trimming took 7 bases from V and 0 from J, leaving 4 bases between them. CDR3 amino acids: CASNSSGANVLTF. For the CDR3, the DNA is TGTGCCAGCAATTCCTCTGGGGCCAACGTCCTGACTTTC.

This clonotype came up a few times. The chain employs TRBV2 and TRBJ2-5, with a possible D match to TRBD2 (5 bases). Germline loops: CDR1 SNHLY, CDR2 FYNNEI. Deletions cut 5 bases from V and 4 bases from J, with 17 bases between. CDR3 size: 15 residues. The CDR3 sequence is CASSRTISGGETQYF. DNA for the CDR3: TGTGCCAGCAGTCGGACGATATCAGGAGGAGAGACCCAGTACTTC.

The chain is built from TRBV11-3 and TRBJ1-2; the D is unclear. The germline V gene encodes CDR1 SGHNT and CDR2 YENEEA. Trimming shortened V by 8 bases and J by 1 base, and 8 bases separated the two germline ends. This CDR3 comprises 12 residues. The CDR3 loop is CASGSINYGYTF. The CDR3 DNA sequence: TGTGCCAGCGGGTCGATTAACTATGGCTACACCTTC.